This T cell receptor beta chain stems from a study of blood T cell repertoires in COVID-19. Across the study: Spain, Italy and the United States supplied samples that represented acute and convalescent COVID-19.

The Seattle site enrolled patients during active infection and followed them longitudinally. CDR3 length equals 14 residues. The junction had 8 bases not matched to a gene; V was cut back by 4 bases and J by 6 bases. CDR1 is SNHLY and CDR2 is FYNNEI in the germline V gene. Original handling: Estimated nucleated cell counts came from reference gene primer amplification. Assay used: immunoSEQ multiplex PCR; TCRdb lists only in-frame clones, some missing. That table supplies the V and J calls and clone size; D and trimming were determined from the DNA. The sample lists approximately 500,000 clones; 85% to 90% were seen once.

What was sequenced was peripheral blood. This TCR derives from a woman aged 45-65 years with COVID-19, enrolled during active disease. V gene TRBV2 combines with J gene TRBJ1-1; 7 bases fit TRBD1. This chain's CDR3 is CASSATGRASEAFF. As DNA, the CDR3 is TGTGCCAGCAGTGCGACAGGGAGAGCGTCTGAAGCTTTCTTT. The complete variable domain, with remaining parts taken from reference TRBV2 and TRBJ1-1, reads EPEVTQTPSHQVTQMGQEVILRCVPISNHLYFYWYRQILGQKVEFLVSFYNNEISEKSEIFDDQFSVERPDGSNFTLKIRSTKLEDSAMYFCASSATGRASEAFFGQGTRLTVV.